The source of this T cell receptor (beta chain) is a study of T cell repertoires in cytomegalovirus infection. Study-wide context: Newly reported HLA-C-restricted and thoroughly characterized HLA-B-restricted CMV epitopes were employed. Signatures in public TCR beta sequences pointed to both CMV infection and matching HLA type.

This clonotype was seen only a few times. Its antigen remains unknown. The CDR3 is made up of 15 amino acids. Germline-derived CDR1 and CDR2 are DFQATT and SNEGSKA (reference sequence). V was cut by 3 bases and J by 2 bases, with 14 bases left in between. A single record per CDR3 protein comes from TCRdb applying MiXCR to the reads. Here the sample spans approximately 120,000 distinct CDR3 sequences, 25% to 35% being singletons. Sequences were derived from CD8+ T cells from cultured PBMCs, sampled from culture after CMV antigen stimulation. The V gene is TRBV20-1, the J gene TRBJ1-5, with D unclear. The source is a human donor in good health (CMV status not recorded). Some clones in this sample may be carry-over from other donors' samples. CDR3 DNA sequence: TGCAGTGCTAGCCCTACAGCAATGGGCAATCAGCCCCAGCATTTT. Protein product: CSASPTAMGNQPQHF.